The source of this TCR beta chain is a study of blood T cell repertoires in COVID-19. Germline CDR1 reads ENHRY; CDR2 reads SYGVKD. This CDR3 spans 13 amino acids. J gave up 5 bases and V 2 bases, and 0 bases lay outside the gene matches. TCRdb's table, derived via immunoSEQ multiplex PCR, lists solely in-frame clones and lacks some. The sample holds approximately 150,000 clones, about nine tenths seen once. This chain links TRBV10-3 with TRBJ1-1, with 9 positions matching TRBD1. This TCR was recovered from a woman aged 35 to 49 who had been exposed to COVID-19. The sequenced sample consisted of PBMCs or T cells enriched from blood (not recorded which). CDR3 nucleotide sequence: TGTGCCATCAGTGAGGGACAGGGGACTGAAGCTTTCTTT. Amino acid sequence: CAISEGQGTEAFF.